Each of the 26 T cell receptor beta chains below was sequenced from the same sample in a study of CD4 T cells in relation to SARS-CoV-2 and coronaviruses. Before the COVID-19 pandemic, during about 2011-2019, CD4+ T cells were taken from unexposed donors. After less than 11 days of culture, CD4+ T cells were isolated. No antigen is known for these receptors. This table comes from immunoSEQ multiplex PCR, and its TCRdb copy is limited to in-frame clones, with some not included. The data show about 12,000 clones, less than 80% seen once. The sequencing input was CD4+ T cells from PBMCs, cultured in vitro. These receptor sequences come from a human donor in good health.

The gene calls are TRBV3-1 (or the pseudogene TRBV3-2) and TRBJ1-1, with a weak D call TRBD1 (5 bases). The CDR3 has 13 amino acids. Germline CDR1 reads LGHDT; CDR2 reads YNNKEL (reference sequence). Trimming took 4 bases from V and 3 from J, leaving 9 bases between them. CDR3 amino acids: CASSLAGDTEAFF. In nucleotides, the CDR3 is TGTGCCAGCAGCCTAGCGGGGGACACTGAAGCTTTCTTT.

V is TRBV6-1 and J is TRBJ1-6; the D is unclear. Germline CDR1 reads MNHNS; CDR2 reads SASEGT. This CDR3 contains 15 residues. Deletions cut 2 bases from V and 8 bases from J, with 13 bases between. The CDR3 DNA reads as TGTGCCAGCAGTGAAATAGGAATGGGTGATTCACCCCTCCACTTT. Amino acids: CASSEIGMGDSPLHF.

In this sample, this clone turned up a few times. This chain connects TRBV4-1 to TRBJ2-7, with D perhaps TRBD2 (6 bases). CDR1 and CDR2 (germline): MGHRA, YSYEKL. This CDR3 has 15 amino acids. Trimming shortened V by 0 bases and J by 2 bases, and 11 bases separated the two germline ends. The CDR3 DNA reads TGCGCCAGCAGCCAAGATTACGGGAGAGCCTACGAGCAGTACTTC. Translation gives CASSQDYGRAYEQYF.

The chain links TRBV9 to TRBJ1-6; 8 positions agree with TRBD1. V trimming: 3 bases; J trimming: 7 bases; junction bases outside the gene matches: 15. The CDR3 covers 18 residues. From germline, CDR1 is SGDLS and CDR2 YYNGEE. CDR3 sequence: CASSAKLRTGSFNSPLHF. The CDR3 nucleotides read TGTGCCAGCAGCGCAAAGCTTAGGACAGGGTCTTTCAATTCACCCCTCCACTTT.

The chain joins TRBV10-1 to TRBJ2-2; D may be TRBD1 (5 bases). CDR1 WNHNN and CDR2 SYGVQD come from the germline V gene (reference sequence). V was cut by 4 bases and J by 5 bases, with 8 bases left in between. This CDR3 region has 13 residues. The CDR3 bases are TGCGCCAGCAGTGGGGGCTGGACCGGGGAGCTGTTTTTT. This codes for CASSGGWTGELFF.

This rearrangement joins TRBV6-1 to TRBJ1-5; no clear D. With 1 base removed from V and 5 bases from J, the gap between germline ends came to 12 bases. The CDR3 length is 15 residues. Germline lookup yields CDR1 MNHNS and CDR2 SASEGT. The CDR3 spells CASSEGPGRDQPQHF. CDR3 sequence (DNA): TGTGCCAGCAGTGAAGGCCCCGGCCGGGATCAGCCCCAGCATTTT.

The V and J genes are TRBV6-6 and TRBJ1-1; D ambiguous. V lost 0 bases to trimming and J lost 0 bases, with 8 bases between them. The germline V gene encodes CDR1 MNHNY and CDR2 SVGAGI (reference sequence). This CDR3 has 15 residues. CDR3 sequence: CASSYSKGMNTEAFF. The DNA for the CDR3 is TGTGCCAGCAGTTACTCGAAGGGTATGAACACTGAAGCTTTCTTT.

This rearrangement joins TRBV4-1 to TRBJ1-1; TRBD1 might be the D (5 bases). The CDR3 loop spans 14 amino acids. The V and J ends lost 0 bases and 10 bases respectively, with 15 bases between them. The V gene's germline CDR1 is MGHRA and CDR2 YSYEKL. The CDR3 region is CASSQEARDSGAFF. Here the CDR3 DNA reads TGCGCCAGCAGCCAAGAAGCCCGGGACTCGGGAGCTTTCTTT.

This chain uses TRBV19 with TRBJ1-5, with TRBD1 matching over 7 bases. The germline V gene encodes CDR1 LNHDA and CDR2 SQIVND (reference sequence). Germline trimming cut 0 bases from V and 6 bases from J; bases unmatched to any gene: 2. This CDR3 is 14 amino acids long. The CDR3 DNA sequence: TGTGCCAGTAGTATAGAACAGGGGAGTCAGCCCCAGCATTTT. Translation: CASSIEQGSQPQHF.

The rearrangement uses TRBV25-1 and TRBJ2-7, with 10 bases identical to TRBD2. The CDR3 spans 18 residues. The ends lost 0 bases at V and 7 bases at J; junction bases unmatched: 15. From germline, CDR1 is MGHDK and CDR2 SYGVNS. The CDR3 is CASSEYGSSGSMGREQYF. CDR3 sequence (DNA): TGTGCCAGCAGTGAATATGGGTCTAGCGGGAGTATGGGGCGGGAGCAGTACTTC.

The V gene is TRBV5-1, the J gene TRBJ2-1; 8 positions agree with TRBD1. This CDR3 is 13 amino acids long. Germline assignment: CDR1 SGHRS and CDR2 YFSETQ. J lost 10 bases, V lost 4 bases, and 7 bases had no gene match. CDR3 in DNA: TGCGCCAGCAGCAAGGACAGGGCCGGGGAGCAGTTCTTC. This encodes CASSKDRAGEQFF.

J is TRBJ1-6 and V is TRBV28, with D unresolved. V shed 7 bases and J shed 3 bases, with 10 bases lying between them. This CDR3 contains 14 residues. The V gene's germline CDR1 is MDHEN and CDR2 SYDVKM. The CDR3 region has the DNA TGTGCCAGCAATGGACGGCTCTATAATTCACCCCTCCACTTT. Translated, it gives CASNGRLYNSPLHF.

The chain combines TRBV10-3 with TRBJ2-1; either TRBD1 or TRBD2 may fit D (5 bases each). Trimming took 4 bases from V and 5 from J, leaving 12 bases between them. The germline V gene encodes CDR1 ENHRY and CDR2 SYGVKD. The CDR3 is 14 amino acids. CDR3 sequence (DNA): TGTGCCATCAGTGGGGGGAACGGAAACAATGAGCAGTTCTTC. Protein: CAISGGNGNNEQFF.

As DNA, the CDR3 is TGTGCCAGTATCCGACAGGGGGCAGGTCAGCCCCAGCATTTT. Translating gives CASIRQGAGQPQHF. The chain has TRBV19 and TRBJ1-5, with 10 nucleotides matching TRBD1. The CDR3 has 14 amino acids. Germline V gene lookup returns CDR1 LNHDA and CDR2 SQIVND (reference sequence). Unmatched junction bases numbered 6, after V lost 7 bases and J lost 6 bases.

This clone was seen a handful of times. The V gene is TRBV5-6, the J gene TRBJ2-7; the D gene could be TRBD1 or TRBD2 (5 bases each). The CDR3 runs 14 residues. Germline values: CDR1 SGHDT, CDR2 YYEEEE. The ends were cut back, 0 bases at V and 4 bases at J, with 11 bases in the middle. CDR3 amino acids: CASSLGRERYEQYF. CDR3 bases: TGTGCCAGCAGCTTGGGCAGGGAGCGTTACGAGCAGTACTTC.

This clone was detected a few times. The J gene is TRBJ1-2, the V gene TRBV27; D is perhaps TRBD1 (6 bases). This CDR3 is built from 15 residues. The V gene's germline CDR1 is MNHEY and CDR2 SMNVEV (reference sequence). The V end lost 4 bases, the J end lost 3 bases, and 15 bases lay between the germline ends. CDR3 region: CASSSLGGRYYGYTF. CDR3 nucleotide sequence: TGTGCCAGCAGTTCCCTTGGGGGGCGCTACTATGGCTACACCTTC.

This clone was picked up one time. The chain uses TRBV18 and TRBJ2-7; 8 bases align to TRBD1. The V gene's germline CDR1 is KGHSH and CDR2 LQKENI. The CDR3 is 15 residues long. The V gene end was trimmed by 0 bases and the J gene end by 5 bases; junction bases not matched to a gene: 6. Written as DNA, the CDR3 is TGTGCCAGCTCACCACCGGACAGGGCGGCAAACGAGCAGTACTTC. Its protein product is CASSPPDRAANEQYF.

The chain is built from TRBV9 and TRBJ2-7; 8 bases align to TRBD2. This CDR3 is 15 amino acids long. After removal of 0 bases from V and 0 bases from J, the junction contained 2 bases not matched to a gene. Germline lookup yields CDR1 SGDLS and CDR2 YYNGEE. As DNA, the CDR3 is TGTGCCAGCAGCGTAGCGGGAGGGCCCTCCTACGAGCAGTACTTC. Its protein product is CASSVAGGPSYEQYF.

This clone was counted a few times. The CDR3, as DNA: TGTGCCAGCAGCCAAGGGACAGGGTGGGACTACGAGCAGTACTTC. It yields the protein CASSQGTGWDYEQYF. The V gene is TRBV3-1 (or the pseudogene TRBV3-2), the J gene TRBJ2-7; 8 nucleotides align to TRBD1. The CDR3 consists of 15 residues. Germline CDR1 LGHDT, CDR2 YNNKEL (reference sequence). V gave up 1 base and J gave up 3 bases; unmatched junction bases: 5.

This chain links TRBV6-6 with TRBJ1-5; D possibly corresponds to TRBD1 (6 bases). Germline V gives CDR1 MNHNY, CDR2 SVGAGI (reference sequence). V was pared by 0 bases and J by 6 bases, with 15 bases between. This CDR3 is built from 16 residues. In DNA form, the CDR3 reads TGTGCCAGCAGTTACTCGTCAGGGGAAAACGGTCAGCCCCAGCATTTT. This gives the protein CASSYSSGENGQPQHF.

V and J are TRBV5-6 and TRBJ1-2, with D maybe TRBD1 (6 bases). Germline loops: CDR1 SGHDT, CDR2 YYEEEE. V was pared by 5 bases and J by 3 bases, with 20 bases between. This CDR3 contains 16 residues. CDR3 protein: CASRVARGTPHYGYTF. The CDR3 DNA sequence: TGTGCCAGCAGGGTTGCACGGGGGACACCGCACTATGGCTACACCTTC. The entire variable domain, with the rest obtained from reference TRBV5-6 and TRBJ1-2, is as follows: DAGVTQSPTHLIKTRGQQVTLRCSPKSGHDTVSWYQQALGQGPQFIFQYYEEEERQRGNFPDRFSGHQFPNYSSELNVNALLLGDSALYLCASRVARGTPHYGYTFGSGTRLTVV.

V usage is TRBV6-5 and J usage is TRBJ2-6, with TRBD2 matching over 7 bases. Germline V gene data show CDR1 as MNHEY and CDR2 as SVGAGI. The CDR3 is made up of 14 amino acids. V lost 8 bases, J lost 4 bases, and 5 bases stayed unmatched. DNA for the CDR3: TGTGCCAGCGCATCGGGAGGAGGGGCCAACGTCCTGACTTTC. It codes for CASASGGGANVLTF.

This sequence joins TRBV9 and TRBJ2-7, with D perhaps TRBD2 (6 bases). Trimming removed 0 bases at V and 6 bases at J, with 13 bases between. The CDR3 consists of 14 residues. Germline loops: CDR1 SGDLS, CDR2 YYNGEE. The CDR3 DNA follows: TGTGCCAGCAGCGTAGGGGCGGGCGGGACCGAGCAGTACTTC. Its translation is CASSVGAGGTEQYF.

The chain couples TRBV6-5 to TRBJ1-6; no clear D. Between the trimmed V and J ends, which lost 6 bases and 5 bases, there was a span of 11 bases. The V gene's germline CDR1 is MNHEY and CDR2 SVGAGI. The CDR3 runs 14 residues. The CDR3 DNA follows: TGTGCCAGCAGGCCGGGATCCAATAATTCACCCCTCCACTTT. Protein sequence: CASRPGSNNSPLHF.

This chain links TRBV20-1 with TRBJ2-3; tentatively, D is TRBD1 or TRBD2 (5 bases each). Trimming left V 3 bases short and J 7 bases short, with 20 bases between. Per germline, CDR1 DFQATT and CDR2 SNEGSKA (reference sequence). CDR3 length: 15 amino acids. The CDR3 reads CSASPGPIGLYTQYF. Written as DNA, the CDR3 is TGCAGTGCTAGTCCGGGACCGATCGGTCTTTATACGCAGTATTTT.

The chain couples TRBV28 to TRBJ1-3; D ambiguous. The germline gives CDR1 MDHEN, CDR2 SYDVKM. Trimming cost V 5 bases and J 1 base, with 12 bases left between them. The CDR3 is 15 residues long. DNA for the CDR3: TGTGCCAGCAGTCCTCCGTGGGGATCTGGAAACACCATATATTTT. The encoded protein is CASSPPWGSGNTIYF.